Each of the 2 T cell receptor beta chains below was sequenced from the same sample in a study of human versus mouse CDR3 diversity and MHC coevolution. Only in-frame clones appear in the TCRdb table, and some are missing; sequencing was by immunoSEQ multiplex PCR. The sample carries some 80,000 clones, less than 95% recorded once. The sample taken for sequencing was naive CD4+ T cells from blood. Subset denoted: CD45RO-negative CD62L-positive naive CD4 T cells. The receptor set was obtained from a person between 25 and 70 years old in good health.

Remarks on this clone: The sample carries other DNA sequences with the same CDR3. This rearrangement joins TRBV11-2 to TRBJ2-5; unclear D gene. V dropped 5 bases and J dropped 1 base, with 2 bases sitting between them. CDR3 length: 11 amino acids. CDR1 is SGHAT and CDR2 is FQNNGV in the germline V gene. CDR3 sequence reads: CASSLQETQYF. Written as DNA, the CDR3 is TGTGCCAGCAGCCTCCAAGAGACCCAGTACTTC.

The rearrangement joins TRBV4-1 to TRBJ1-1; tentatively, D is TRBD1 (5 bases). Germline V gene sequence: CDR1 MGHRA, CDR2 YSYEKL. The V end lost 0 bases, the J end lost 4 bases, and 9 bases lay between the germline ends. The CDR3 runs to 14 residues. CDR3 residues: CASSQDSRGTEAFF. The CDR3 nucleotides are TGCGCCAGCAGCCAAGATTCTAGGGGCACTGAAGCTTTCTTT.